Following are 16 T cell receptor beta chains from one sample sequenced in a study of memory CD4+ T cells and cytomegalovirus serostatus. The sort gate was single viable CD3+CD4+CD8-CD45RO+ cells for memory CD4+ T cells. Data came from immunoSEQ multiplex PCR; TCRdb stores just in-frame clones and leaves some out. Altogether roughly 50,000 clones are present, around 78% being singletons, with the ten largest covering 1.5% to 2%. Material for sequencing was memory CD4+ T cells from blood. These receptors were taken from an adult in good health and CMV-seronegative.

The chain carries TRBV5-1 and TRBJ1-4; tentative D call: TRBD1 (6 bases). Per germline, CDR1 SGHRS and CDR2 YFSETQ. The CDR3 totals 15 residues. Trimming removed 4 bases from V and 8 bases from J, with 18 bases in between. In nucleotides, the CDR3 is TGCGCCAGCAGCCCCACCAAGGGGGATCGAGAAAAACTGTTTTTT. It is translated as CASSPTKGDREKLFF.

The chain links TRBV11-2 to TRBJ2-2, with D hard to call. This CDR3 contains 15 residues. V was clipped by 6 bases and J by 4 bases, with 15 bases between them. Per germline, CDR1 SGHAT and CDR2 FQNNGV. Written as DNA, the CDR3 is TGTGCCAGCAGACCCGGGCAAAGAGGCACCGGGGAGCTGTTTTTT. This encodes CASRPGQRGTGELFF. Full variable domain (remainder filled in from reference TRBV11-2 and TRBJ2-2): EAGVAQSPRYKIIEKRQSVAFWCNPISGHATLYWYQQILGQGPKLLIQFQNNGVVDDSQLPKDRFSAERLKGVDSTLKIQPAKLEDSAVYLCASRPGQRGTGELFFGEGSRLTVL.

J is TRBJ2-3 and V is TRBV28; no definite D call. From germline, CDR1 is MDHEN and CDR2 SYDVKM. The CDR3 is 12 residues long. The germline V and J ends were trimmed by 1 base and 5 bases, with 4 bases remaining between them. This chain's CDR3 is CASSLYRDTQYF. The CDR3 DNA sequence: TGTGCCAGCAGTTTATACAGAGATACGCAGTATTTT.

The CDR3 DNA reads TGTGCCAGCAGCCCGTGGGGCGGGCAGCTTAATCAGCCCCAGCATTTT. Its translation is CASSPWGGQLNQPQHF. This chain joins TRBV7-2 and TRBJ1-5, with a weak D call TRBD1 (5 bases). Trimming took 5 bases from V and 4 from J, leaving 18 bases between them. CDR1 and CDR2 (germline): SGHTA, FQGNSA. The CDR3 runs to 16 residues. The full variable domain, completed using reference TRBV7-2 and TRBJ1-5, is GAGVSQSPSNKVTEKGKDVELRCDPISGHTALYWYRQSLGQGLEFLIYFQGNSAPDKSGLPSDRFSAERTGGSVSTLTIQRTQQEDSAVYLCASSPWGGQLNQPQHFGDGTRLSIL.

This clone was seen only a few times. The chain joins TRBV28 to TRBJ1-2, with D perhaps TRBD1 (6 bases). CDR3 size: 12 residues. Germline V gene lookup returns CDR1 MDHEN and CDR2 SYDVKM. Trimming shortened V by 3 bases and J by 5 bases, and 7 bases separated the two germline ends. CDR3 nucleotide sequence: TGTGCCAGCAGTTTGGGGGCTTATGGCTACACCTTC. Encoded protein: CASSLGAYGYTF.

With regard to this clone: The sample holds other DNA sequences that translate to the same CDR3. J is TRBJ2-7 and V is TRBV7-2; D gene unclear. Germline V lookup: CDR1 SGHTA, CDR2 FQGNSA. Trimming left V 5 bases short and J 4 bases short, with 6 bases between. The CDR3 spans 11 residues. Here the CDR3 DNA reads TGTGCCAGCAGCCCCCGGTACGAGCAGTACTTC. As protein: CASSPRYEQYF.

The chain couples TRBV5-1 to TRBJ1-1; D ambiguous. Germline CDR1 reads SGHRS; CDR2 reads YFSETQ. Trimming took off 4 bases at V and 2 bases at J, with 15 bases between the two ends. There are 15 residues in the CDR3. The CDR3 reads CASSRILLANTEAFF. Written as DNA, the CDR3 is TGCGCCAGCAGCCGCATTTTGCTGGCAAACACTGAAGCTTTCTTT.

This rearrangement joins TRBV7-2 to TRBJ2-7, with D possibly matching TRBD2 (6 bases). Trimming left V 5 bases short and J 7 bases short, with 21 bases between. This CDR3 comprises 15 residues. From germline, CDR1 is SGHTA and CDR2 FQGNSA. DNA for the CDR3: TGTGCCAGCAGCCCCGAGGCGGCAGGACGGGAGGAGCAGTACTTC. Protein sequence: CASSPEAAGREEQYF.

This chain uses TRBV10-3 with TRBJ1-2; 7 nucleotides match TRBD1. Germline CDR1 ENHRY, CDR2 SYGVKD. The CDR3 consists of 15 residues. V shed 9 bases, J shed 4 bases, and the junction held 14 bases outside the gene matches. This chain's CDR3 is CAIRGRGPSSYGYTF. As DNA, the CDR3 is TGTGCCATTAGGGGGAGGGGGCCCTCGAGCTATGGCTACACCTTC.

The chain recombines TRBV6-6 with TRBJ1-5; D ambiguous. Germline CDR1 and CDR2: MNHNY and SVGAGI (reference sequence). The CDR3 is made up of 12 amino acids. Trimming shortened V by 0 bases and J by 6 bases, and 3 bases separated the two germline ends. The CDR3 reads CASSYSVQPQHF. In DNA form, the CDR3 reads TGTGCCAGCAGTTACTCCGTTCAGCCCCAGCATTTT.

The chain links TRBV6-1 to TRBJ1-5; no firm D call. Germline values: CDR1 MNHNS, CDR2 SASEGT. V dropped 2 bases and J dropped 5 bases, with 7 bases sitting between them. The CDR3 is 13 residues long. The CDR3 sequence: CASSESGYQPQHF. CDR3 DNA sequence: TGTGCCAGCAGTGAATCCGGATATCAGCCCCAGCATTTT.

The V gene is TRBV2, the J gene TRBJ2-3; possibly TRBD2 for D (5 bases). Germline CDR1 is SNHLY and CDR2 is FYNNEI. This CDR3 has 16 residues. Trimming took off 2 bases at V and 0 bases at J, with 12 bases between the two ends. The CDR3 coding sequence is TGTGCCAGCAGTGAATCGGGAAGACCTAGCACAGATACGCAGTATTTT. This codes for CASSESGRPSTDTQYF.

The chain recombines TRBV6-1 with TRBJ2-7; a weak D match, TRBD2 (5 bases). The V end was cut by 4 bases, the J end by 3 bases, with 13 bases between. From germline, CDR1 is MNHNS and CDR2 SASEGT. This CDR3 spans 14 amino acids. The CDR3 region is CASSALAGVYEQYF. CDR3 coding DNA: TGTGCCAGCAGTGCTTTAGCCGGGGTCTACGAGCAGTACTTC.

This clone was recorded a few times. The V call is TRBV18, the J call TRBJ1-1, with 9 bases identical to TRBD1. The length of the CDR3 is 16 residues. Germline values: CDR1 KGHSH, CDR2 LQKENI. The V and J ends lost 4 bases and 4 bases, in that order; junction bases with no gene match: 10. CDR3 in amino acids: CASSLLVPGQGTEAFF. Here the CDR3 DNA reads TGTGCCAGCTCACTCCTCGTCCCGGGACAGGGCACTGAAGCTTTCTTT. Full variable domain (missing parts from reference TRBV18 and TRBJ1-1): NAGVMQNPRHLVRRRGQEARLRCSPMKGHSHVYWYRQLPEEGLKFMVYLQKENIIDESGMPKERFSAEFPKEGPSILRIQQVVRGDSAAYFCASSLLVPGQGTEAFFGQGTRLTVV.

This clone was counted a few times. The chain joins TRBV19 to TRBJ2-7; weak D call: TRBD1 (5 bases). Germline loops: CDR1 LNHDA, CDR2 SQIVND (reference sequence). The length of the CDR3 is 13 residues. V was cut by 6 bases and J by 6 bases, with 15 bases left in between. In nucleotides, the CDR3 is TGTGCCAGTAGGCCAGGGAATTGGGGCGAGCAGTACTTC. Translated, it gives CASRPGNWGEQYF.

The V and J genes are TRBV11-2 and TRBJ1-2; TRBD1 might be the D (5 bases). V was trimmed by 4 bases and J by 3 bases, leaving 24 bases between them. Germline V gives CDR1 SGHAT, CDR2 FQNNGV. The CDR3 runs 18 residues. CDR3: CASSSIEGTVKSYYGYTF. The CDR3 DNA reads as TGTGCCAGCAGCTCCATAGAAGGGACGGTGAAGTCTTACTATGGCTACACCTTC.